Presented here are 18 T cell receptor beta chains from one specimen sequenced in a study of T-cell reconstitution after alpha-beta-depleted transplantation in children. Unique molecular identifiers were used in preparing the TCRbeta library. TCRdb re-called the PCR reads with MiXCR, one entry per CDR3 protein. The sample has approximately 270,000 distinct CDR3 sequences; 9.9% are singletons. The sequencing used PBMCs from the stem cell graft donor, collected from the stem cell graft. All receptors come from a human donor who donated a stem cell graft to a child with SCID.

In its sample, this clonotype was seen a few times. The chain is built from TRBV5-1 and TRBJ2-1; 7 bases align to TRBD1. CDR3 size: 15 residues. Losses at the gene ends were 1 base for V and 5 bases for J; bases not matched to a gene: 6. CDR1 and CDR2 from the germline V gene are SGHRS and YFSETQ. In nucleotides, the CDR3 is TGCGCCAGCAGCTTGAGACAGGGCTTGGACAATGAGCAGTTCTTC. It is translated as CASSLRQGLDNEQFF.

This clonotype has a handful of counts. The CDR3 spells CSARVSGLGEQETQYF. The CDR3 coding sequence is TGCAGTGCTAGGGTCTCGGGACTAGGGGAACAAGAGACCCAGTACTTC. This rearrangement joins TRBV20-1 to TRBJ2-5; 8 bases align to TRBD2. The CDR3 runs 16 residues. Losses at the gene ends were 3 bases for V and 2 bases for J; bases not matched to a gene: 11. CDR1 DFQATT and CDR2 SNEGSKA come from the germline V gene (reference sequence).

This clonotype was picked up many times. The chain combines TRBV25-1 with TRBJ1-2, with 8 bases identical to TRBD1. Germline lookup yields CDR1 MGHDK and CDR2 SYGVNS. CDR3 length: 15 residues. V shed 7 bases, J shed 3 bases, and the junction held 10 bases outside the gene matches. This chain's CDR3 is CASTRSTGADYGYTF. The CDR3 region has the DNA TGTGCCAGCACCCGATCGACAGGGGCTGACTATGGCTACACCTTC.

CDR3 region: CASSLRTSISDEQFF. CDR3 in DNA: TGTGCCAGCAGCCTTCGGACTAGCATCAGCGATGAGCAGTTCTTC. The chain uses TRBV7-9 and TRBJ2-1, with TRBD2 matching over 8 bases. The V gene's germline CDR1 is SEHNR and CDR2 FQNEAQ (reference sequence). This CDR3 has 15 residues. Trimming cost V 5 bases and J 8 bases; bases outside gene matches: 11.

In this sample, this clonotype turned up a few times. V usage is TRBV19 and J usage is TRBJ2-1; the match to TRBD1 covers 7 bases. V was pared by 2 bases and J by 6 bases, with 4 bases of the junction left unmatched. Germline CDR1 is LNHDA and CDR2 is SQIVND (reference sequence). The CDR3 length is 14 residues. The CDR3 loop is CASSIPPGGNEQFF. CDR3 DNA sequence: TGTGCCAGTAGTATACCTCCAGGGGGCAATGAGCAGTTCTTC.

V and J are TRBV6-1 and TRBJ1-1; D is ambiguous. The CDR3 sequence is 14 residues long. From germline, CDR1 is MNHNS and CDR2 SASEGT. Trimming removed 5 bases at V and 4 bases at J, with 14 bases between. In DNA form, the CDR3 reads TGTGCCAGCAGTAAGGTGGAGAGGGCCACTGAAGCTTTCTTT. It encodes CASSKVERATEAFF.

V usage is TRBV3-1 and J usage is TRBJ1-5; no reliable D call. CDR3 size: 13 residues. V gave up 4 bases and J gave up 3 bases, with 7 bases separating them. Germline V gene sequence: CDR1 LGHDT, CDR2 YNNKEL (reference sequence). The CDR3 sequence is CASSLEINQPQHF. The CDR3 nucleotides read TGTGCCAGCAGCCTCGAGATCAATCAGCCCCAGCATTTT.

This clonotype was counted a few times. This chain links TRBV11-1 with TRBJ2-5; possibly TRBD1 or TRBD2 for D (5 bases each). This CDR3 region has 15 residues. The germline V gene encodes CDR1 SGHAT and CDR2 FQDESV (reference sequence). The V gene lost 1 base and the J gene lost 5 bases, with 14 bases spanning the gap. CDR3: CASSLDRQGGETQYF. The CDR3 DNA sequence: TGTGCCAGCAGCTTAGACCGGCAGGGCGGGGAGACCCAGTACTTC.

This clonotype was seen more than once but under ten times. The chain joins TRBV27 to TRBJ2-3; D may be TRBD1 (6 bases). This CDR3 contains 14 residues. Trimming left V 8 bases short and J 2 bases short, with 14 bases between. Germline V gene sequence: CDR1 MNHEY, CDR2 SMNVEV (reference sequence). CDR3 region: CASALGGTTDTQYF. In nucleotides, the CDR3 is TGTGCCAGCGCCCTTGGGGGCACCACAGATACGCAGTATTTT.

This clonotype was detected many times. This rearrangement joins TRBV9 to TRBJ1-5; D unclear. V was trimmed by 0 bases and J by 3 bases, leaving 7 bases between them. Germline V gene sequence: CDR1 SGDLS, CDR2 YYNGEE. There are 14 residues in the CDR3. The CDR3 nucleotides read TGTGCCAGCAGCGTAGATCCCCTCAATCAGCCCCAGCATTTT. It encodes CASSVDPLNQPQHF.

The genes are TRBV5-1 and TRBJ1-2; D not resolved. The CDR3 totals 14 residues. V lost 4 bases, J lost 5 bases, and 15 bases lay in between. Germline lookup yields CDR1 SGHRS and CDR2 YFSETQ. CDR3 sequence (DNA): TGCGCCAGCAGCGAGTACAACGGAGATTATGGCTACACCTTC. It translates to CASSEYNGDYGYTF.

The V call is TRBV12-3 or TRBV12-4, the J call TRBJ1-4; 9 bases are a match to TRBD1. Trimming at V came to 1 base and at J to 4 bases, leaving 4 bases not matched to a gene. CDR3 length: 16 amino acids. Here the CDR3 reads CASSLGPTGGNEKLFF. For the CDR3, the DNA is TGTGCCAGCAGTTTAGGCCCGACAGGGGGTAATGAAAAACTGTTTTTT.

The table lists this clonotype with a few counts. V is TRBV7-6 and J is TRBJ1-5; possibly TRBD1 for D (6 bases). The CDR3 covers 15 residues. The V gene's germline CDR1 is SGHVS and CDR2 FNYEAQ. The V end lost 4 bases, the J end lost 2 bases, and 12 bases lay between the germline ends. In DNA, the CDR3 is TGTGCCAGCAGCTCGAGTACAGGGCGCAATCAGCCCCAGCATTTT. Protein product: CASSSSTGRNQPQHF.

This clonotype was found a few times. This rearrangement joins TRBV10-3 to TRBJ2-3; tentatively, D is TRBD1 or TRBD2 (5 bases each). Germline CDR1 and CDR2: ENHRY and SYGVKD. The CDR3 consists of 14 residues. Deletions cut 9 bases from V and 1 base from J, with 14 bases between. CDR3 DNA sequence: TGTGCCATGTCCTCCGGGACGGGCACAGATACGCAGTATTTT. Amino acids: CAMSSGTGTDTQYF.

This clonotype was seen a handful of times. V and J are TRBV6-1 and TRBJ1-5, with D perhaps matching TRBD1 (6 bases). Per germline, CDR1 MNHNS and CDR2 SASEGT. This CDR3 has 13 residues. V was cut by 8 bases and J by 5 bases, with 13 bases left in between. The DNA of the CDR3 is TGTGCCAGCTCAGGGGTATGGGATCAGCCCCAGCATTTT. Its translation is CASSGVWDQPQHF.

This clonotype was seen at least ten times. V usage is TRBV18 and J usage is TRBJ2-7; D call uncertain. The CDR3 is 14 residues long. Germline V gene data show CDR1 as KGHSH and CDR2 as LQKENI. Trimming removed 3 bases at V and 0 bases at J, with 9 bases between. This CDR3 reads CASSPDRTSYEQYF. In nucleotides, the CDR3 is TGTGCCAGCTCACCGGACCGGACCTCCTACGAGCAGTACTTC.

This clonotype was seen repeatedly, ten times or more. J is TRBJ2-1 and V is TRBV20-1; no firm D call. Per germline, CDR1 DFQATT and CDR2 SNEGSKA (reference sequence). Trimming cost V 0 bases and J 9 bases, with 6 bases left between them. CDR3 length equals 11 residues. The CDR3 reads CSARDVPEQFF. The DNA of the CDR3 is TGCAGTGCTAGAGACGTACCTGAGCAGTTCTTC.

This clonotype was picked up a small number of times. The V and J genes are TRBV20-1 and TRBJ2-3; D may correspond to TRBD1 or TRBD2 (5 bases each). This CDR3 region has 14 residues. V lost 3 bases to trimming and J lost 4 bases, with 14 bases between them. Germline V lookup: CDR1 DFQATT, CDR2 SNEGSKA (reference sequence). As DNA, the CDR3 is TGCAGTGCTAGCGGGGCCATCGGCCCAGATACGCAGTATTTT. This translates into CSASGAIGPDTQYF.